The present TCR beta chain was sequenced within a study of blood T cells in healthy people across ages. Study results and caveats: Changes in expanded clonotypes were possibly confounded, as the CMV status of donors was unknown. Correlation between TCR beta diversity and naive T cell percentage was strong.

This clonotype was found many times. As yet, its antigen is unknown. Caucasian, healthy and from Russia, the donors were aged between about 6 and 90. Trimming left V 1 base short and J 1 base short, with 7 bases between. The CDR3 sequence is 14 residues long. Looked up from germline, CDR1 is SEHNR and CDR2 is FQNEAQ (reference sequence). Using a J-beta primer mix together with a sample-barcoded 5' primer, a second PCR was run for roughly 7 to 12 cycles. Sequencing recovered at least 3 million CDR3-containing paired-end reads from each sample. TCRdb fed the 5' RACE reads into MiXCR, producing one record per CDR3 protein. Of approximately 810,000 distinct CDR3 sequences detected, under 30% appear once; the ten largest clones hold 17%.

This receptor was obtained from a woman over 75 in good health. The specimen sequenced was blood. The chain is built from TRBV7-9 and TRBJ1-1; D not certain. The CDR3 coding sequence is TGTGCCAGCAGCTTAGGGCAGAGGAACACTGAAGCTTTCTTT. Protein sequence: CASSLGQRNTEAFF.